This TCR beta chain was profiled in a study of tumor and adjacent non-tumor tissue in lung cancer. Looked up from germline, CDR1 is MNHEY and CDR2 is SMNVEV (reference sequence). CDR3 length: 15 residues. Three rounds of nested PCR, following a modified ARM-PCR protocol, produced the TCRbeta library. MiXCR, run by TCRdb on the multiplex PCR reads, gives a single entry per CDR3 protein. The data contain roughly 120,000 distinct CDR3 sequences, roughly 77% of them singletons. Turning to this clonotype: One end of the junction is discordant with germline, which a read error may explain.

RNA was extracted from bulk tissue without any cell sorting. Sequenced material: lung tumor tissue. The gene calls are TRBV27 and TRBJ2-5; 10 bases match TRBD2. The source is a woman aged 55-69 years with non-small cell lung cancer. In nucleotides, the CDR3 is TGTGCCAGCAGTTTTATCCCTAGCGGGAGCAACTCTGGACTATTC. Its protein product is CASSFIPSGSNSGLF.